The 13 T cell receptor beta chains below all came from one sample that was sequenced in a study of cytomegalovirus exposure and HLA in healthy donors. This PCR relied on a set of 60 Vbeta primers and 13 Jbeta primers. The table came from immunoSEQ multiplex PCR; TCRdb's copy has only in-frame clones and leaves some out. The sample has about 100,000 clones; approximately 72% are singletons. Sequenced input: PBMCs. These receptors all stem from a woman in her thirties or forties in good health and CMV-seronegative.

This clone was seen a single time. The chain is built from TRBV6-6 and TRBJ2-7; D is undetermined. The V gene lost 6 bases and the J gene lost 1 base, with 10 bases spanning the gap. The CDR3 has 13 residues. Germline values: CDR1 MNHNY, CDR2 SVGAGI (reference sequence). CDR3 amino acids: CASSPQESYEQYF. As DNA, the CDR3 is TGTGCCAGCAGCCCTCAAGAGTCCTACGAGCAGTACTTC.

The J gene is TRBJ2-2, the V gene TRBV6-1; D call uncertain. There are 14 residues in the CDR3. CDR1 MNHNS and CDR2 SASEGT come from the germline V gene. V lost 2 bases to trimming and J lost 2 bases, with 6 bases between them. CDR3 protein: CASSELRNTGELFF. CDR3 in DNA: TGTGCCAGCAGTGAACTAAGAAACACCGGGGAGCTGTTTTTT.

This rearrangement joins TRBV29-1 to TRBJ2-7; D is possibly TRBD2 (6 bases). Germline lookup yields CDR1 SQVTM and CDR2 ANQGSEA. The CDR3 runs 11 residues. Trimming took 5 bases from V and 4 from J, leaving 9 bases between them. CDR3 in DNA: TGCAGCGTTATCGGGGGTTACGAGCAGTACTTC. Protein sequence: CSVIGGYEQYF.

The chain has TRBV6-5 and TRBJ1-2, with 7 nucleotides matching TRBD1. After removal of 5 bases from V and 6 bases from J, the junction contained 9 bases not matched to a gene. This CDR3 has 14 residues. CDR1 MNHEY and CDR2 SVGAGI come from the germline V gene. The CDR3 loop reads CASSLTGFLDGYTF. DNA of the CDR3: TGTGCCAGCAGTCTGACAGGGTTTCTAGATGGCTACACCTTC.

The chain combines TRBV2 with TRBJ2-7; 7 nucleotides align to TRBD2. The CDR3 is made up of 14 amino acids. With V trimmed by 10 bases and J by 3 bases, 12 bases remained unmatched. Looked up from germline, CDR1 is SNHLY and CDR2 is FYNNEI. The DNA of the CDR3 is TGTGCCACCAAAACCGGGACTACTCTCTACGAGCAGTACTTC. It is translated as CATKTGTTLYEQYF. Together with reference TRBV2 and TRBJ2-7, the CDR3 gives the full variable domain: EPEVTQTPSHQVTQMGQEVILRCVPISNHLYFYWYRQILGQKVEFLVSFYNNEISEKSEIFDDQFSVERPDGSNFTLKIRSTKLEDSAMYFCATKTGTTLYEQYFGPGTRLTVT.

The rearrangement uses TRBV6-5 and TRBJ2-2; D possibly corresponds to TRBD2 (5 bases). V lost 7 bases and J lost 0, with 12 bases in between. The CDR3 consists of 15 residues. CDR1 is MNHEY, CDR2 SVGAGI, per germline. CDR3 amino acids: CASITRVSNTGELFF. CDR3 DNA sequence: TGTGCCAGCATAACGCGGGTCTCGAACACCGGGGAGCTGTTTTTT.

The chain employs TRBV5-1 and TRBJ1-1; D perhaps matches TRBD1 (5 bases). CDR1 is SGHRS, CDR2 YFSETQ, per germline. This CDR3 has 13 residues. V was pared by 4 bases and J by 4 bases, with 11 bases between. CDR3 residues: CASSLAGITEAFF. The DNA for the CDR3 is TGCGCCAGCAGCCTCGCAGGGATCACTGAAGCTTTCTTT.

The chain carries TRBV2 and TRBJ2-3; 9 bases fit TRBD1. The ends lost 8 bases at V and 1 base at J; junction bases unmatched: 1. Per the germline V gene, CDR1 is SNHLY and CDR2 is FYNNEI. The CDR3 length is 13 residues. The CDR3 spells CASRQGGTDTQYF. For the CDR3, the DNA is TGTGCCAGCCGACAGGGGGGCACAGATACGCAGTATTTT. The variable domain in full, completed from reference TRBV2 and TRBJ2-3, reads EPEVTQTPSHQVTQMGQEVILRCVPISNHLYFYWYRQILGQKVEFLVSFYNNEISEKSEIFDDQFSVERPDGSNFTLKIRSTKLEDSAMYFCASRQGGTDTQYFGPGTRLTVL.

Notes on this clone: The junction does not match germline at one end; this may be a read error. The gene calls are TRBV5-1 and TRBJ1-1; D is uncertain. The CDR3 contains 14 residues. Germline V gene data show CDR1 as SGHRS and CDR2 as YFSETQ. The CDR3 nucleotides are TGCGTCAGCAGCTTGGCAGTACCTGGCCCTGAAGCTTTCTTT. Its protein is CVSSLAVPGPEAFF.

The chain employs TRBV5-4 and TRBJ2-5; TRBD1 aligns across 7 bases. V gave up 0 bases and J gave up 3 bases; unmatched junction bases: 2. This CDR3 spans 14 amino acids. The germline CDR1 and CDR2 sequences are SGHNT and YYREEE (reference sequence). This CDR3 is CASSLAGTEETQYF. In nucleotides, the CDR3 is TGTGCCAGCAGCTTGGCGGGGACAGAAGAGACCCAGTACTTC. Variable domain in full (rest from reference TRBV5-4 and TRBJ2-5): ETGVTQSPTHLIKTRGQQVTLRCSSQSGHNTVSWYQQALGQGPQFIFQYYREEENGRGNFPPRFSGLQFPNYSSELNVNALELDDSALYLCASSLAGTEETQYFGPGTRLLVL.

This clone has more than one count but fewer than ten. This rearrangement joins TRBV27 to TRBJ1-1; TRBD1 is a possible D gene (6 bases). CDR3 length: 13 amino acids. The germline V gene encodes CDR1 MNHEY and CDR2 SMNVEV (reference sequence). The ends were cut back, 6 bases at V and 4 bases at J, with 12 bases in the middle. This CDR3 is CASRTRGRTEAFF. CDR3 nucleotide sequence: TGTGCCAGCAGGACCAGGGGTCGCACTGAAGCTTTCTTT.

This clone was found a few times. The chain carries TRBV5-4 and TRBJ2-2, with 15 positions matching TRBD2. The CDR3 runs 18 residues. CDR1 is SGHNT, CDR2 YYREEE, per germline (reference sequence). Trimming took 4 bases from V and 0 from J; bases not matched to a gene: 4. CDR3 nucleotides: TGTGCCAGCAGCGCGGGACTAGCGGGGGGCTCGAACACCGGGGAGCTGTTTTTT. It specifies CASSAGLAGGSNTGELFF. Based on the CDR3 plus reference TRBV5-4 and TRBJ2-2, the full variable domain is ETGVTQSPTHLIKTRGQQVTLRCSSQSGHNTVSWYQQALGQGPQFIFQYYREEENGRGNFPPRFSGLQFPNYSSELNVNALELDDSALYLCASSAGLAGGSNTGELFFGEGSRLTVL.

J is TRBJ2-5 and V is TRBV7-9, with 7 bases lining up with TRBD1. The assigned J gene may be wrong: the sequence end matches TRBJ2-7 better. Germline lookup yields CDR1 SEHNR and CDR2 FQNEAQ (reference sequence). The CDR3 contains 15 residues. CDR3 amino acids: CASSLPGQRSYEQYF. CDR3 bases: TGTGCCAGCAGCTTACCGGGACAGAGGTCCTACGAGCAGTACTTC.